The rows below give T cell receptor beta chains drawn from one sample of a study of blood T cells in healthy people across ages. One entry per CDR3 protein, called by TCRdb with MiXCR from the 5' RACE reads. The repertoire holds over a million distinct CDR3 sequences, with 40% to 50% as singletons. The sequenced material came from blood. The receptors derive from a woman aged 60 to 75 in good health. Each CDR3 is given with its conserved first and last residue. D genes are given only for firm matches. Size is omitted from some rows. Given values are once, few, many or a class for expanded clones.

j_gene,v_gene,d_gene,len,abundance,CDR3aa,CDR3nt
TRBJ1-1,TRBV9,.,17,.,CASSPRDAGGWNTEAFF,TGTGCCAGCAGCCCGCGGGACGCCGGCGGGTGGAACACTGAAGCTTTCTTT
TRBJ2-3,TRBV24-1,TRBD1,16,.,CATTSGQGGGRNTQYF,TGTGCCACCACCTCCGGACAGGGAGGAGGGCGAAATACGCAGTATTTT
TRBJ1-5,TRBV27,TRBD1,15,.,CASRTTPGGNQPQHF,TGTGCCAGCAGGACGACCCCAGGGGGGAATCAGCCCCAGCATTTT
TRBJ2-1,TRBV28,.,12,few,CASRAPANEQFF,TGTGCCAGCAGAGCCCCGGCGAATGAGCAGTTCTTC
TRBJ2-7,TRBV10-3,TRBD2,16,.,CAIGFSSGRGTYEQYF,TGTGCCATCGGTTTCAGTAGCGGGAGGGGTACCTACGAGCAGTACTTC
TRBJ2-7,TRBV7-3,TRBD2,12,.,CASPSGGSEQYF,TGTGCCAGCCCTTCGGGAGGATCCGAGCAGTACTTC
TRBJ2-1,TRBV9,.,19,.,CASSVELLGARQSYNEQFF,TGTGCCAGCAGCGTAGAGCTCCTTGGAGCCAGACAATCCTACAATGAGCAGTTCTTC
TRBJ2-7,TRBV12-3/TRBV12-4,.,17,.,CASMGVGISYLSYGQYF,TGTGCCAGTATGGGAGTTGGTATTTCCTACCTCTCCTACGGGCAGTACTTC
TRBJ2-1,TRBV7-9,TRBD1,15,.,CASSLGGQGGNEQFF,TGTGCCAGCAGCTTAGGGGGACAGGGCGGCAATGAGCAGTTCTTC
TRBJ1-1,TRBV9,.,13,.,CASSVLGITEAFF,TGTGCCAGCAGCGTGCTGGGGATCACTGAAGCTTTCTTT
TRBJ2-3,TRBV6-6,TRBD2,15,.,CASTFGRSSTDTQYF,TGTGCCAGCACATTCGGGAGGTCTAGTACAGATACGCAGTATTTT
TRBJ2-1,TRBV10-3,.,14,few,CAIGGQGDSNEQFF,TGTGCCATCGGGGGGCAGGGGGATAGTAATGAGCAGTTCTTC
TRBJ2-7,TRBV4-1,.,14,many,CASSQDLGGYEQYF,TGCGCCAGCAGCCAAGACTTGGGGGGCTACGAGCAGTACTTC
TRBJ2-1,TRBV5-1,TRBD2,17,.,CASSLGLAGPIYNEQFF,TGCGCCAGCAGCTTAGGACTAGCGGGGCCTATTTACAATGAGCAGTTCTTC